The source of this T cell receptor (beta chain) is a study of beta chain features in type 1 diabetes. Every isolated RNA sample was fully reverse transcribed, so sequencing captured expressed TCRB transcripts. Libraries were prepared by immunoSEQ multiplex PCR; TCRdb keeps only in-frame clonotypes and omits some of them. The repertoire includes fewer than 200,000 clones, approximately 8.1% of them detected once, and approximately 0.65% sits in the top ten. The clonotype was recovered from a man younger than 35 in good health. Sequenced sample: central memory CD4+ T cells from blood.

CDR3 nucleotide sequence: TGTGCCAGCAGTTTCGGGAGGGAGACCCAGTACTTC. It codes for CASSFGRETQYF. The chain links TRBV28 to TRBJ2-5; 7 positions agree with TRBD2. The V and J ends lost 3 bases and 5 bases, in that order; junction bases with no gene match: 0. In germline, CDR1 is MDHEN, CDR2 SYDVKM. This CDR3 region has 12 residues.